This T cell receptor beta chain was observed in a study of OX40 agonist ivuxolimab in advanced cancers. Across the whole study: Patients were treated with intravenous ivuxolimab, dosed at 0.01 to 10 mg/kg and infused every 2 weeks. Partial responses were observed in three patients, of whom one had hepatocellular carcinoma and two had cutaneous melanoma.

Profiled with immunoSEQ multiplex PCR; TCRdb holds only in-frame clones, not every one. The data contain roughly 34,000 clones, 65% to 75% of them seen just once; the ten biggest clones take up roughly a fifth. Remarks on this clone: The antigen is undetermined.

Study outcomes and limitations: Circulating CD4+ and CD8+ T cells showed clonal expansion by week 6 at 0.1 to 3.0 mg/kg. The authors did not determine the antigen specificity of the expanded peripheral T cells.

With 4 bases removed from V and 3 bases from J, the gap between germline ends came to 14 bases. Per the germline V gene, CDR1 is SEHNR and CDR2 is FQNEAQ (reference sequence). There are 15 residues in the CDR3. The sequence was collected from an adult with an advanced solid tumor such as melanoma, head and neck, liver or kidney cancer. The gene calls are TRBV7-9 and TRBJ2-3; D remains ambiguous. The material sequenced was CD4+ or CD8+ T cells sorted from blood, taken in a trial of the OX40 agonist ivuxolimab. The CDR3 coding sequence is TGTGCCAGCAGCTCCACCGGAAAGGTAACAGATACGCAGTATTTT. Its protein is CASSSTGKVTDTQYF.